This T cell receptor (beta chain) was retrieved from a study of blood T cell repertoires in COVID-19 (dated by TCRdb to about 2020). About the investigation overall: Collaborator samples came from the United States, Italy and Spain and covered acute and convalescent phases of COVID-19. The prospective study material was composed of cDNA or gDNA derived from T cells, B-cell-depleted T cells, or PBMCs. Where available, HLA class I and class II types were taken from metadata supplied by the sample provider and were not determined by assay-based typing. The sample metadata nearly always contained a de-identified subject ID, COVID-19 status, age in years and sex. Samples came from the ongoing ImmuneRACE study (first 160 participants) plus 1,254 subjects from 6 global collaborators. Deeply sampled blood TCRbeta repertoires from subjects exposed to, actively infected with, or recovered from COVID-19 were included in the dataset. The repertoires were released in a freely available public database intended as a resource for research on the immune response to SARS-CoV-2.

Per the germline V gene (reference sequence), LNHNV is the CDR1 and YYDKDF is the CDR2. After removal of 1 base from V and 5 bases from J, the junction retains 9 bases not matched to a gene. The CDR3 spans 16 residues, from the cysteine through the phenylalanine. The retained sequence is limited to the CDR3, 48 bases, with the frame set at the first base. As concerns this clone: The specificity of this receptor is unknown. Base-call qualities are not available, and no considerably larger clone is one nucleotide away.

The immunoSEQ Assay, a bias-controlled multiplex PCR, was used to amplify TCRbeta CDR3 regions from genomic DNA. The original methods were these. Within the assay, amplification of reference gene primers was used to estimate how many nucleated cells each sample contained. To quantify the absolute abundance of each unique TCRbeta CDR3 rearrangement, sequence reads were collapsed and filtered. For each sample, productive Simpson clonality was calculated by taking the square root of Simpson's diversity index across productive rearrangements. TCRdb limited this immuneACCESS table to in-frame rearrangements with V and J called. A share of clones is missing; checked studies link under half to unresolved V genes, and the rest is unexplained. The V and J calls and the clone size are those of that table, but D and trimming were determined from the DNA. In all, the sample holds 470,000 or so clones, and around 85% of those were seen once. The top ten clonotypes cover 3.2% of the sample.

Whole blood was collected in K2EDTA tubes by collaborating institutions according to the institutions' own protocols. Collaborator samples were shipped for TCRbeta analysis as frozen whole blood, isolated PBMCs, or DNA extracted from either sample type. The full study reports these points: Clinical and demographic metadata were provided uncurated, with the amount varying by source and participant.

The sample was peripheral blood. The TCR comes from a human donor in a cohort sampled during active COVID-19. In this chain, TRBV15 is recombined with TRBJ2-5; TRBD2 lines up with 8 middle nucleotides. The CDR3 amino acid sequence is: CATSRAEAGAAETQYF. The DNA sequence is as follows: TGTGCCACCAGCAGAGCCGAAGCGGGGGCGGCGGAGACCCAGTACTTC. The full variable domain, completed from the reference TRBV15 and TRBJ2-5 proteins outside the CDR3, reads DAMVIQNPRYQVTQFGKPVTLSCSQTLNHNVMYWYQQKSSQAPKLLFHYYDKDFNNEADTPDNFQSRRPNTSFCFLDIRSPGLGDTAMYLCATSRAEAGAAETQYFGPGTRLLVL.